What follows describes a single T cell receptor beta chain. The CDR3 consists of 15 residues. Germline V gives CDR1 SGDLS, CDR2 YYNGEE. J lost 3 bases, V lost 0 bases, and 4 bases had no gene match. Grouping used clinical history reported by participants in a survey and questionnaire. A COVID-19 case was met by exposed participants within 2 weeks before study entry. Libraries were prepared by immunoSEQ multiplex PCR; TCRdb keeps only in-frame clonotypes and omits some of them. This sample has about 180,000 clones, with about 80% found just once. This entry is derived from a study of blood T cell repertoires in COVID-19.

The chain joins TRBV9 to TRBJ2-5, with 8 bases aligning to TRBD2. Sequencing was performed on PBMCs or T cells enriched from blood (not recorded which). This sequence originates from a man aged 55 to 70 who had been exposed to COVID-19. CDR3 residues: CASSVVSGIEETQYF. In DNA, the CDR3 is TGTGCCAGCAGCGTAGTTAGCGGGATTGAAGAGACCCAGTACTTC.